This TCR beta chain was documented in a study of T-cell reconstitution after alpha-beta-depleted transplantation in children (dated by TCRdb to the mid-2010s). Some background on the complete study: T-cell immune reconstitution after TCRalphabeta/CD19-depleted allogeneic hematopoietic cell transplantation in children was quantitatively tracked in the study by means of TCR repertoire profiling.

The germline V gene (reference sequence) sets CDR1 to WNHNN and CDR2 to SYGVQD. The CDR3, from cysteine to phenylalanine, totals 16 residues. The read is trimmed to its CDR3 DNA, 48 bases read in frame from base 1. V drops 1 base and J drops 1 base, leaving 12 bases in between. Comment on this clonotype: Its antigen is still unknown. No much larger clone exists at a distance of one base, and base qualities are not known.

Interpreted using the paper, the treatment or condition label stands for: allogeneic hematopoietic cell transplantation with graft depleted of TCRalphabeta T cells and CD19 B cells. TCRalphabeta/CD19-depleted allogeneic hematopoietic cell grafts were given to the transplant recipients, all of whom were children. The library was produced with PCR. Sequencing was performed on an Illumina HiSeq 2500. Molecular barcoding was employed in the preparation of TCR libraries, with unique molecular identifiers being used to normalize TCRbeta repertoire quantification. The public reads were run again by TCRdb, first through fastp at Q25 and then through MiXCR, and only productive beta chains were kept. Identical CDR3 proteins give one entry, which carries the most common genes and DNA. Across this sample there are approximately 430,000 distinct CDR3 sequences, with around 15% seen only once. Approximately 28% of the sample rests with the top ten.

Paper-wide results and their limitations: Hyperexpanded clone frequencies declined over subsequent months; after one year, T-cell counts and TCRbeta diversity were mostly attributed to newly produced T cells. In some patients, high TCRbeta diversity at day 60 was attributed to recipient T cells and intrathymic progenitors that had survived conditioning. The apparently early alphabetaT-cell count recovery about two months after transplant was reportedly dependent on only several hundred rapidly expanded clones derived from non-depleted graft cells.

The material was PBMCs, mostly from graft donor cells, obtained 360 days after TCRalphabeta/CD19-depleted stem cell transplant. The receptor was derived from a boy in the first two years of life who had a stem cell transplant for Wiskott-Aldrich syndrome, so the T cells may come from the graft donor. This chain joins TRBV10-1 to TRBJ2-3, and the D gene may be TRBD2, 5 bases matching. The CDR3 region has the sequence CASSELEVGGTDTQYF. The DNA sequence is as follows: TGCGCCAGCAGTGAGTTGGAGGTTGGAGGCACAGATACGCAGTATTTT.